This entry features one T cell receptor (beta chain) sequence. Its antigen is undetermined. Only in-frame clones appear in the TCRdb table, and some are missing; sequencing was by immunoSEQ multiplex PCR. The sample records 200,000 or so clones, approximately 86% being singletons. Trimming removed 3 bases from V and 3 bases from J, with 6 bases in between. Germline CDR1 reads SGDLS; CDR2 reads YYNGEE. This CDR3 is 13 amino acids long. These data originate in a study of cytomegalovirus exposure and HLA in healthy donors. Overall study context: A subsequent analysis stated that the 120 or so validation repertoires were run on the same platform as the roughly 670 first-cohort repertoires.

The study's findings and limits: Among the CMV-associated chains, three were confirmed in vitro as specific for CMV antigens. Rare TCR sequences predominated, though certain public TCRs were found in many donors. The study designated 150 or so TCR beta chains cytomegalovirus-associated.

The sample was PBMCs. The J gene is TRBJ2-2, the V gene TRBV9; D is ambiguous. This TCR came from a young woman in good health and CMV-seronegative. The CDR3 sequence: CASSAPYTGELFF. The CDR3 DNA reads TGTGCCAGCAGCGCCCCTTACACCGGGGAGCTGTTTTTT.